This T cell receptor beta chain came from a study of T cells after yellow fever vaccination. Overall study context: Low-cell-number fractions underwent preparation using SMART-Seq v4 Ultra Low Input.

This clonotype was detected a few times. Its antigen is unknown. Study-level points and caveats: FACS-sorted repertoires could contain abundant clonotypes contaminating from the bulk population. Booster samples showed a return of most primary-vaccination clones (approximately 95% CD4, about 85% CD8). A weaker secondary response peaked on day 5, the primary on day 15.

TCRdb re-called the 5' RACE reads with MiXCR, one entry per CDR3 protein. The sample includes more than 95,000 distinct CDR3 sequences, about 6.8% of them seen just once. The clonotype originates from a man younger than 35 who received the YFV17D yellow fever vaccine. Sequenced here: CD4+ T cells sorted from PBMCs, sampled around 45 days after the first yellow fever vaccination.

CDR3: CASSITGTGNTGELFF. CDR3 coding DNA: TGTGCCAGCAGCATAACCGGGACAGGAAACACCGGGGAGCTGTTTTTT. V and J are TRBV7-9 and TRBJ2-2; 8 bases line up with TRBD1. CDR1 and CDR2 (germline): SEHNR, FQNEAQ (reference sequence). V trimming: 5 bases; J trimming: 2 bases; junction bases outside the gene matches: 7. The length of the CDR3 is 16 residues.